The next 17 T cell receptor beta chains were all read from a single sample in a study of beta chain features in type 1 diabetes. Study-level findings and limits: Type 1 diabetes patients had moderately but significantly shorter TCRB CDR3s in all four CD4+ subsets.

No cognate antigen is known for these TCRs. Expressed TCRB transcripts were sequenced, since all the RNA that had been isolated was reverse transcribed. Measured with immunoSEQ multiplex PCR; TCRdb has only the in-frame clones, and not every one. The sample includes 280,000 or so clones, about 15% seen only once; the top ten take approximately 0.015%. Material: naive CD4+ T cells from blood. These TCRs come from a man in his late teens or twenties with type 1 diabetes.

J is TRBJ2-1 and V is TRBV29-1; D possibly corresponds to TRBD1 (6 bases). Trimming took 7 bases from V and 0 from J, leaving 13 bases between them. From germline, CDR1 is SQVTM and CDR2 ANQGSEA. The CDR3 spans 14 residues. CDR3 sequence reads: CSDRQDYSYNEQFF. In nucleotides, the CDR3 is TGCAGCGACCGACAGGATTACTCCTACAATGAGCAGTTCTTC.

The V and J genes are TRBV7-2 and TRBJ2-7, with TRBD1 matching over 8 bases. The V segment lost 6 bases and the J segment 3 bases; nucleotides outside the gene matches: 10. Per germline, CDR1 SGHTA and CDR2 FQGNSA. The CDR3 loop spans 15 amino acids. CDR3 bases: TGTGCCAGCAGGAAACAAGGGACAGGTTACTACGAGCAGTACTTC. Its protein product is CASRKQGTGYYEQYF.

The chain has TRBV6-6 and TRBJ1-2, with D maybe TRBD1 (6 bases). This CDR3 region has 14 residues. Germline values: CDR1 MNHNY, CDR2 SVGAGI (reference sequence). V was clipped by 2 bases and J by 7 bases, with 14 bases between them. CDR3 region: CASSYGQTVVGYTF. In DNA, the CDR3 is TGTGCCAGCAGTTACGGACAGACCGTGGTTGGCTACACCTTC.

In its sample, this clone was seen a few times. The gene calls are TRBV5-1 and TRBJ1-1, with 8 bases lining up with TRBD1. In germline, CDR1 is SGHRS, CDR2 YFSETQ. After removal of 2 bases from V and 7 bases from J, the junction contained 10 bases not matched to a gene. The CDR3 extends over 15 amino acids. This CDR3 is CASSLRTGQQDEAFF. Here the CDR3 DNA reads TGCGCCAGCAGCTTAAGGACAGGGCAACAGGATGAAGCTTTCTTT.

The genes are TRBV28 and TRBJ2-5; 9 positions agree with TRBD1. This CDR3 is 14 amino acids long. Germline CDR1 and CDR2: MDHEN and SYDVKM. V shed 6 bases and J 5 bases; nucleotides not matched to a gene: 7. The CDR3 DNA sequence: TGTGCCAGCAGGACACAGGGGGCGGTGGAGACCCAGTACTTC. The encoded protein is CASRTQGAVETQYF.

The table lists this clone with a few counts. The V gene is TRBV7-2, the J gene TRBJ2-5; D not certain. Per the germline V gene, CDR1 is SGHTA and CDR2 is FQGNSA. The CDR3 extends over 16 amino acids. V was trimmed by 1 base and J by 3 bases, leaving 15 bases between them. CDR3 DNA: TGTGCCAGCAGCTTAGTTTCATTCCTGGCGGAAGAGACCCAGTACTTC. It encodes CASSLVSFLAEETQYF.

This clone occurred a few times. This chain links TRBV15 with TRBJ2-7; no clear D gene. The CDR3 covers 14 residues. The germline V gene has CDR1 LNHNV and CDR2 YYDKDF (reference sequence). V lost 5 bases and J 3 bases, leaving 14 bases between the germline ends. The CDR3 nucleotides are TGTGCCACCAGCTTACTCCTCCGAGACTACGAGCAGTACTTC. The encoded protein is CATSLLLRDYEQYF.

This clone was counted only a few times. V gene TRBV15 combines with J gene TRBJ1-1; D gene unclear. V lost 3 bases, J lost 6 bases, and 17 bases lay in between. This CDR3 has 15 amino acids. Germline CDR1 is LNHNV and CDR2 is YYDKDF (reference sequence). The CDR3 DNA follows: TGTGCCACCAGCAGGGACTCCCTAAGTCTGGCTGAAGCTTTCTTT. It encodes CATSRDSLSLAEAFF.

A few counts support this clone. The chain recombines TRBV12-5 with TRBJ2-2, with 7 nucleotides matching TRBD1. The CDR3 extends over 16 amino acids. CDR1 is LGHNT, CDR2 FRNRAP, per germline. The junction had 3 bases not matched to a gene; V was cut back by 1 base and J by 1 base. The CDR3 loop reads CASGLAGQKNTGELFF. CDR3 sequence (DNA): TGTGCTAGTGGTTTGGCGGGACAGAAGAACACCGGGGAGCTGTTTTTT.

This chain uses TRBV19 with TRBJ2-1; tentatively, D is TRBD2 (5 bases). V dropped 5 bases and J dropped 3 bases, with 23 bases sitting between them. This CDR3 has 18 amino acids. Germline CDR1 and CDR2: LNHDA and SQIVND (reference sequence). The CDR3 sequence is CASSRGSPESAYYNEQFF. The CDR3 nucleotides are TGTGCCAGTAGTCGAGGGAGTCCCGAATCGGCGTACTACAATGAGCAGTTCTTC.

This clone has only a few counts. V usage is TRBV7-2 and J usage is TRBJ2-7; TRBD1 aligns across 11 bases. Germline values: CDR1 SGHTA, CDR2 FQGNSA. The V gene end was trimmed by 2 bases and the J gene end by 4 bases; junction bases not matched to a gene: 4. This CDR3 has 15 residues. Here the CDR3 reads CASSLRRDRGYEQYF. CDR3 nucleotides: TGTGCCAGCAGCTTACGCCGGGACAGGGGGTACGAGCAGTACTTC.

V gene TRBV12-5 combines with J gene TRBJ2-1; the match to TRBD2 covers 9 bases. V lost 0 bases, J lost 10 bases, and 10 bases stayed unmatched. CDR1 LGHNT and CDR2 FRNRAP come from the germline V gene. The CDR3 consists of 16 residues. In DNA, the CDR3 is TGTGCTAGTGGTTTGGTACTTGCGGGAGGGCCCCGCGAGCAGTTCTTC. This codes for CASGLVLAGGPREQFF.

The genes are TRBV7-2 and TRBJ2-2, with unresolved D. V lost 1 base to trimming and J lost 4 bases, with 4 bases between them. Germline V gene sequence: CDR1 SGHTA, CDR2 FQGNSA. This CDR3 is built from 13 residues. The CDR3 DNA is TGTGCCAGCAGCTTAGTCTCCACCGGGGAGCTGTTTTTT. Translation gives CASSLVSTGELFF.

The chain combines TRBV2 with TRBJ2-5, with 8 bases identical to TRBD2. This CDR3 has 15 amino acids. Germline CDR1 is SNHLY and CDR2 is FYNNEI. J was trimmed by 1 base and V by 4 bases; bases with no gene match: 5. The DNA for the CDR3 is TGTGCCAGCAGTGTATTAGCGGGGCTCCAAGAGACCCAGTACTTC. Amino acids: CASSVLAGLQETQYF.

This clone was seen only a few times. J is TRBJ1-2 and V is TRBV7-9; 9 nucleotides match TRBD1. Unmatched junction bases numbered 6, after V lost 6 bases and J lost 7 bases. CDR3 length: 13 residues. CDR1 is SEHNR, CDR2 FQNEAQ, per germline (reference sequence). The CDR3 DNA sequence: TGTGCCAGCAGTCCACAGGGGGCGGCTGGCTACACCTTC. Protein: CASSPQGAAGYTF.

The chain links TRBV19 to TRBJ1-5, with a tentative D call TRBD1 (6 bases). V gave up 5 bases and J gave up 7 bases, with 12 bases separating them. CDR1 and CDR2 (germline): LNHDA, SQIVND (reference sequence). This CDR3 is built from 13 residues. DNA for the CDR3: TGTGCCAGTAGTCCAGGGGTTAGGCAGCCCCAGCATTTT. It is translated as CASSPGVRQPQHF.

This clone has only a few counts. The CDR3: CASGVDRDTEAFF. The CDR3 coding sequence is TGTGCCAGCGGGGTAGACAGGGACACTGAAGCTTTCTTT. This chain uses TRBV18 with TRBJ1-1, with TRBD1 matching 7 bases. V shed 8 bases, J shed 3 bases, and the junction held 6 bases outside the gene matches. This CDR3 has 13 residues. Germline CDR1 KGHSH, CDR2 LQKENI. Based on the CDR3 plus reference TRBV18 and TRBJ1-1, the full variable domain is NAGVMQNPRHLVRRRGQEARLRCSPMKGHSHVYWYRQLPEEGLKFMVYLQKENIIDESGMPKERFSAEFPKEGPSILRIQQVVRGDSAAYFCASGVDRDTEAFFGQGTRLTVV.